The T cell receptor (beta chain) described here comes from a study of cytomegalovirus exposure and HLA in healthy donors. Study-level findings and limits: The authors later linked a missense DCLRE1C variant to TCR beta V- and J-gene trimming.

The PCR had 60 Vbeta and 13 Jbeta primers. TCRdb keeps only in-frame clones here, not all; method: immunoSEQ multiplex PCR. This sample's table has approximately 58,000 clones. This CDR3 region has 14 residues. The V end was cut by 6 bases, the J end by 5 bases, with 17 bases between. From germline, CDR1 is SQVTM and CDR2 ANQGSEA. Points on this clone: Its specificity is unknown.

Donors were ostensibly healthy at sampling, although undocumented immune exposures were probable. V and J are TRBV29-1 and TRBJ2-1, with a weak D call TRBD2 (6 bases). Sequencing was carried out using PBMCs. This clonotype was obtained from a man under 40 in good health and CMV-seropositive. CDR3 loop: CSVHGGVYHNEQFF. The CDR3 DNA is TGCAGCGTCCACGGCGGGGTTTATCACAATGAGCAGTTCTTC.